The rows below give T cell receptor beta chains drawn from one sample of a study of early T cells in non-severe SARS-CoV-2 infection. From the 5' RACE reads, TCRdb called clonotypes with MiXCR, one entry per CDR3 protein. The sample consists of 64,000 or so distinct CDR3 sequences, about 12% of them appearing once. The sample was whole blood. All receptors derive from an adult who was a healthcare worker with PCR-confirmed SARS-CoV-2 infection or an uninfected control (not recorded which). The CDR3 runs from the conserved cysteine through the conserved F or W. D genes are given only for firm matches. Rows may omit the clone size; those that give it use once, few, many or a size class.

J	V	D	size	DNA	CDR3
TRBJ2-7	TRBV10-1	-	many	TGCGCCAGCAGCGTGGACGGCTACGAGCAGTACTTC	CASSVDGYEQYF
TRBJ1-5	TRBV9	TRBD1	-	TGTGCCAGCAGCGTCGGACAGGACAATCAGCCCCAGCATTTT	CASSVGQDNQPQHF
TRBJ2-7	TRBV29-1	-	few	TGCAGCGTTGAAGATTTGGTATCCGAGCAGTACTTC	CSVEDLVSEQYF
TRBJ2-2	TRBV11-2	-	-	TGTGCCAGCAGCCCCCTGGGGGGAATCACCGGGGAGCTGTTTTTT	CASSPLGGITGELFF
TRBJ1-3	TRBV12-3/TRBV12-4	-	many	TGTGCCAGCAGTTTTAATCAGAGGGACACCATATATTTT	CASSFNQRDTIYF
TRBJ1-5	TRBV10-1	TRBD1	many	TGCGCCAGTCCGGGACAGGCGCATAGCAATCAGCCCCAGCATTTT	CASPGQAHSNQPQHF
TRBJ2-1	TRBV6-1	TRBD1	-	TGTGCCAGCAGTAGACAGGGGTACGTTGATGAGCAGTTCTTC	CASSRQGYVDEQFF
TRBJ1-5	TRBV18	TRBD1	-	TGTGCCAGCTCACGAACGGGACAGGGAGATCAGCCCCAGCATTTT	CASSRTGQGDQPQHF
TRBJ2-4	TRBV12-3/TRBV12-4	TRBD1	few	TGTGCCAGCAGTTTCCTTGCCCAGGGGGTGAACATTCAGTACTTC	CASSFLAQGVNIQYF
TRBJ2-1	TRBV29-1	-	few	TGCAGCGTTGAAGATCGGGCCTTTTCAAGGATTAATGAGCAGTTCTTC	CSVEDRAFSRINEQFF
TRBJ1-5	TRBV7-9	TRBD1	few	TGTGCCAGCAGCGTGGACAGGGTAAATCAGCCCCAGCATTTT	CASSVDRVNQPQHF
TRBJ2-3	TRBV6-1	-	many	TGTGCCAGCAGCCGACAGTTCCCGCAGGCAGATACGCAGTATTTT	CASSRQFPQADTQYF
TRBJ1-2	TRBV29-1	-	many	TGCAGCGTTGAAGCTCCCCTGGGAGCGTATGGCTACACCTTC	CSVEAPLGAYGYTF
TRBJ2-7	TRBV11-2	TRBD2	few	TGTGCCAGCAGCCCGCCTAGCGGGGGGCCGTCCTACGAGCAGTACTTC	CASSPPSGGPSYEQYF
TRBJ1-1	TRBV4-1	-	medium-sized	TGCGCCAGCAGCCAAGATAGGGGCAAAGAAGCTTTCTTT	CASSQDRGKEAFF
TRBJ2-7	TRBV11-2	-	many	TGTGCCAGCAGCTTAGGGCAGACCGCCAACGAGCAGTACTTC	CASSLGQTANEQYF
TRBJ1-4	TRBV10-3	-	-	TGTGCCACACGGGGTACAACTAATGAAAAACCGTTTTTT	CATRGTTNEKPFF
TRBJ1-1	TRBV11-2	TRBD1	-	TGTGCCAGCGCAGGGGGCTTGAACACTGAAGCTTTCTTT	CASAGGLNTEAFF
TRBJ2-5	TRBV6-6	TRBD2	-	TGTGCCAGCAGTCTTGGACTAGCAGCCGAGACCCAGTACTTC	CASSLGLAAETQYF
TRBJ1-3	TRBV7-9	-	-	TGTGCCAGCAGCCCCGGGACTAGTGGAAACACCATATATTTT	CASSPGTSGNTIYF
TRBJ2-7	TRBV29-1	-	many	TGCAGCGCCCCTTCGAGGACATCTCCCTACGAGCAGTACTTC	CSAPSRTSPYEQYF
TRBJ2-3	TRBV7-2	-	few	TGTGCCAGCAGCTTATCGGGGTCCCGCCTTTTAGATACGCAGTATTTT	CASSLSGSRLLDTQYF
TRBJ1-1	TRBV20-1	TRBD1	-	TGCAGTGCTTCAGACCTGCGGACCGGGACAGACTTTATGAACACTGAAGCTTTCTTT	CSASDLRTGTDFMNTEAFF